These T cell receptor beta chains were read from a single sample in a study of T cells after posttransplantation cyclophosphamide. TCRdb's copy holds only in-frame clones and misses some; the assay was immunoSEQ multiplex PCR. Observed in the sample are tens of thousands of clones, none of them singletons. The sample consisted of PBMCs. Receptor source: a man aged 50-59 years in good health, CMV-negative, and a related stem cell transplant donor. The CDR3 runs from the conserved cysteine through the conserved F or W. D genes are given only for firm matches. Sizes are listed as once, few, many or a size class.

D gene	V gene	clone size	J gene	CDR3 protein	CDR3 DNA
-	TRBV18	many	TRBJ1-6	CASSHGGVLGRGSPLHF	TGTGCCAGCTCACACGGAGGGGTGTTGGGAAGGGGTTCACCCCTCCACTTT
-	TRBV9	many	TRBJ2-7	CASSVAGGGGLPYEQYF	TGTGCCAGCAGCGTAGCTGGTGGCGGAGGTTTACCCTACGAGCAGTACTTC
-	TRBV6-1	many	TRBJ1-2	CASSERGGGGYGYTF	TGTGCCAGCAGTGAAAGGGGGGGTGGAGGCTATGGCTACACCTTC
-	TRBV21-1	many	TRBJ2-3	CASSIQKRQGSTDTQYF	TGTGCCAGCAGCATACAAAAAAGACAGGGAAGCACAGATACGCAGTATTTT
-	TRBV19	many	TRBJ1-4	CASLGGGSEKLFF	TGTGCCAGCCTTGGGGGGGGTAGCGAAAAACTGTTTTTT
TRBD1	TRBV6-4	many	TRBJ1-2	CASSPSSTGYGYTF	TGTGCCAGCAGTCCCTCTTCGACAGGGTATGGCTACACCTTC
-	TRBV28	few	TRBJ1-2	CASSLVPQNYGYTF	TGTGCCAGCAGTTTAGTACCTCAGAACTATGGCTACACCTTC
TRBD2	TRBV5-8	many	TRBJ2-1	CASSHLLAGGQHSYNEQFF	TGTGCCAGCAGCCACCTACTAGCGGGAGGGCAGCACTCCTACAATGAGCAGTTCTTC
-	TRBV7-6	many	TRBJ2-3	CASSLARQGWGDTQYF	TGTGCCAGCAGCTTAGCGAGGCAGGGGTGGGGAGATACGCAGTATTTT
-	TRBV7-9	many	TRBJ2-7	CAGSPQGEQYF	TGTGCCGGCAGCCCCCAGGGTGAGCAGTACTTC
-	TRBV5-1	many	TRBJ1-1	CASSLGILGGTEAFF	TGCGCCAGCAGCTTGGGGATTCTCGGCGGCACTGAAGCTTTCTTT
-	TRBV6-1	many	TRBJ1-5	CASSELGYRDSNQPQHF	TGTGCCAGCAGTGAATTGGGTTACAGAGATAGCAATCAGCCCCAGCATTTT
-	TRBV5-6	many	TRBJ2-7	CASSLLSTGYEQYF	TGTGCCAGCAGCCTCCTTTCTACAGGCTACGAGCAGTACTTC
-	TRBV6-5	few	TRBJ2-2	CASSSGTHEHRGAVF	TGTGCCAGCAGTTCCGGGACACACGAACACCGGGGAGCTGTTTTT
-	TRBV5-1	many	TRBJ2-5	CASSQGTLQETQYF	TGCGCCAGCAGCCAGGGGACGCTGCAAGAGACCCAGTACTTC
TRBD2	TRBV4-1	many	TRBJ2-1	CASSQDSGSSYNEQFF	TGCGCCAGCAGCCAGGATAGCGGGTCCTCCTACAATGAGCAGTTCTTC
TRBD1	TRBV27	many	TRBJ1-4	CASSEAGTGGYEKLFF	TGTGCCAGCTCGGAGGCGGGCACAGGGGGATATGAAAAACTGTTTTTT
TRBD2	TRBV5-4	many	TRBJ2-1	CASSLTSGGGEQFF	TGTGCCAGCAGCTTGACTAGCGGGGGGGGTGAGCAGTTCTTC
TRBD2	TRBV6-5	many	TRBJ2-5	CASSWTSGGTNTQYF	TGTGCCAGCAGCTGGACTAGCGGGGGGACAAATACCCAGTACTTC
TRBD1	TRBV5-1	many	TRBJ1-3	CASSGGQGARGNTIYF	TGCGCCAGCAGCGGCGGACAGGGGGCGAGAGGAAACACCATATATTTT
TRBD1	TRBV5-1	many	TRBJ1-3	CASSDGTGGSGNTIYF	TGCGCCAGCAGCGACGGGACAGGGGGCTCTGGAAACACCATATATTTT
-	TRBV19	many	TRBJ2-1	CASSIVGLLYNEQFF	TGTGCCAGTAGTATAGTGGGCCTCCTCTACAATGAGCAGTTCTTC
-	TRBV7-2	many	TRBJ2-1	CASSLMSSYNEQFF	TGTGCCAGCAGCCTCATGAGCTCCTACAATGAGCAGTTCTTC
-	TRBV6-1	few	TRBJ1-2	CASSDPGYYGYTF	TGTGCCAGCAGTGATCCAGGGTACTATGGCTACACCTTC
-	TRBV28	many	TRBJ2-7	CASRSKHFSGHEQYF	TGTGCCAGCCGTTCTAAACATTTCTCGGGTCACGAGCAGTACTTC
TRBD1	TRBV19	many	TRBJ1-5	CASDRASQPQHF	TGTGCCAGTGACAGGGCCAGTCAGCCCCAGCATTTT
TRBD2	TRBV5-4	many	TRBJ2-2	CASSLATSGANTGELFF	TGTGCCAGCAGCTTGGCGACTAGCGGGGCGAACACCGGGGAGCTGTTTTTT
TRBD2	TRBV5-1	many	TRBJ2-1	CASSLLGGLAAYNEQFF	TGCGCCAGCAGCCTCCTTGGGGGACTAGCGGCCTACAATGAGCAGTTCTTC
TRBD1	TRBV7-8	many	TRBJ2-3	CASSPRPNDRGTQYF	TGTGCCAGCAGCCCCCGACCCAATGACAGGGGCACGCAGTATTTT
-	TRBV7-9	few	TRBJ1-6	CASSLAPSDLHF	TGTGCCAGCAGCTTAGCCCCATCAGACCTCCACTTT
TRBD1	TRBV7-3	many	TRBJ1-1	CASSWDRDKEAFF	TGTGCCAGCAGCTGGGACAGGGACAAGGAAGCTTTCTTT
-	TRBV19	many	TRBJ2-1	CATSDGGTDEQFF	TGTGCCACCTCGGACGGCGGGACCGATGAGCAGTTCTTC
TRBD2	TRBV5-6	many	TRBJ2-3	CASSWGGSTDTQYF	TGTGCCAGCAGCTGGGGGGGAAGCACAGATACGCAGTATTTT
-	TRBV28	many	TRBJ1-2	CASSSSGLSGYTF	TGTGCCAGCAGTTCCTCAGGGTTGTCTGGCTACACCTTC
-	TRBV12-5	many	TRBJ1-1	CASGLVSGGGNTEAFF	TGTGCTAGTGGTTTGGTTTCGGGGGGCGGGAACACTGAAGCTTTCTTT
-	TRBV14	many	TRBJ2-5	CASVLKGYQETQYF	TGTGCCAGCGTCCTAAAGGGGTACCAAGAGACCCAGTACTTC
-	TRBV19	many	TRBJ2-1	CASARLSSYNEQFF	TGTGCCAGTGCCAGACTTAGCTCCTACAATGAGCAGTTCTTC
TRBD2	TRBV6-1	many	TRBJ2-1	CASSEVRGGNEQFF	TGTGCCAGCAGTGAAGTCCGGGGGGGTAATGAGCAGTTCTTC
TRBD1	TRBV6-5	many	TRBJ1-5	CASSPGTGRNQPQHF	TGTGCCAGCAGTCCTGGGACAGGGAGGAATCAGCCCCAGCATTTT
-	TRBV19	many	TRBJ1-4	CASSIVPRERLFF	TGTGCCAGTAGTATAGTTCCGAGGGAACGGCTGTTTTTT
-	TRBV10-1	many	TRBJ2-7	CATRQGLYEQYF	TGCGCCACCCGACAAGGTCTATACGAGCAGTACTTC
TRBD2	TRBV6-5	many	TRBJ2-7	CASSYSRLATYEQYF	TGTGCCAGCAGTTACTCCCGACTAGCGACATACGAGCAGTACTTC
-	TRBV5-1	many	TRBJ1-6	CASRTGLDNSPLHF	TGCGCCAGCAGGACGGGATTAGATAATTCACCCCTCCACTTT
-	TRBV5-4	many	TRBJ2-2	CASSLEALGGTGELFF	TGTGCCAGCAGCTTGGAGGCACTCGGGGGCACCGGGGAGCTGTTTTTT
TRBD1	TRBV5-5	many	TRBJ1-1	CASSGGTVNTEAFF	TGTGCCAGCAGCGGCGGGACAGTTAACACTGAAGCTTTCTTT
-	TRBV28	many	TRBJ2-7	CASRPRGAVPPYEQYF	TGTGCCAGCAGGCCACGTGGGGCGGTCCCACCCTACGAGCAGTACTTC
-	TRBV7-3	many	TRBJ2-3	CASSFGLLTDTQYF	TGTGCCAGCAGCTTTGGGCTCTTAACAGATACGCAGTATTTT
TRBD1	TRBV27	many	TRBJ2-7	CASRKRQGGEQYF	TGTGCCAGCAGGAAACGACAGGGTGGGGAGCAGTACTTC
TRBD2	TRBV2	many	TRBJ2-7	CASHVTSSREQYF	TGTGCCAGCCACGTGACTAGCTCCCGCGAGCAGTACTTC
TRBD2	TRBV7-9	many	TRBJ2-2	CASSSLAGGSNTGELFF	TGTGCCAGCAGCTCTCTGGCGGGGGGCTCGAACACCGGGGAGCTGTTTTTT
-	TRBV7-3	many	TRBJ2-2	CASGRESGELFF	TGTGCCAGCGGGCGAGAGTCCGGGGAGCTGTTTTTT
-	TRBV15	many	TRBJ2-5	CATSSPQIQETQYF	TGTGCCACCAGCAGTCCACAGATTCAAGAGACCCAGTACTTC
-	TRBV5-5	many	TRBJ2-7	CASSVQGSSYEQYF	TGTGCCAGTTCGGTCCAGGGCAGCTCCTACGAGCAGTACTTC
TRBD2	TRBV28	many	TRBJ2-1	CASSTPGLAYDEQFF	TGTGCCAGCAGTACGCCGGGACTAGCGTATGATGAGCAGTTCTTC